These 5 T cell receptor beta chains originate from one sample sequenced in a study of blood T cell repertoires in COVID-19. Some clones are missing from TCRdb's copy, which holds only in-frame ones; the method was immunoSEQ multiplex PCR. The sample has 280,000 or so clones, around 90% seen once. The specimen was peripheral blood. These receptors originate from a man aged 18 to 35 with active or convalescent COVID-19.

V and J are TRBV19 and TRBJ2-5, with 12 bases fitting TRBD2. Germline V lookup: CDR1 LNHDA, CDR2 SQIVND (reference sequence). The CDR3 loop spans 15 amino acids. J gave up 7 bases and V 8 bases, and 11 bases lay outside the gene matches. The CDR3 DNA follows: TGTGCCAGTGCAGAGGGACTAGCGGGCCCTGGGACCCAGTACTTC. It codes for CASAEGLAGPGTQYF. Full variable domain (missing parts from reference TRBV19 and TRBJ2-5): DGGITQSPKYLFRKEGQNVTLSCEQNLNHDAMYWYRQDPGQGLRLIYYSQIVNDFQKGDIAEGYSVSREKKESFPLTVTSAQKNPTAFYLCASAEGLAGPGTQYFGPGTRLLVL.

The chain has TRBV6-5 and TRBJ1-5; D gene ambiguous. The length of the CDR3 is 14 residues. Germline V gives CDR1 MNHEY, CDR2 SVGAGI. The V end lost 8 bases, the J end lost 4 bases, and 15 bases lay between the germline ends. The CDR3 DNA is TGTGCCAGCGGACCGATGGGAGGTAATCAGCCCCAGCATTTT. Protein: CASGPMGGNQPQHF.

As regards this clone: A junction end diverges from the germline sequence, so it may reflect a read error. V is TRBV7-2 and J is TRBJ1-1; 9 bases agree with TRBD1. This CDR3 spans 14 amino acids. Germline values: CDR1 SGHTA, CDR2 FQGNSA. The CDR3 here is CASSLGTGQGFSLF. DNA of the CDR3: TGTGCCAGCAGCTTAGGAACTGGACAGGGGTTCTCTCTTTTT.

This sequence joins TRBV18 and TRBJ1-4; a possible D gene is TRBD1 (6 bases). This CDR3 contains 15 residues. The germline V gene encodes CDR1 KGHSH and CDR2 LQKENI. Trimming took 3 bases from V and 4 from J, leaving 12 bases between them. In nucleotides, the CDR3 is TGTGCCAGCTCACCGGACAGCCAAGTTAATGAAAAACTGTTTTTT. The encoded protein is CASSPDSQVNEKLFF.

The rearrangement links TRBV14 to TRBJ2-5; 8 bases line up with TRBD2. This CDR3 region has 16 residues. CDR1 and CDR2 from the germline V gene are SGHDN and FVKESK. The V and J ends lost 0 bases and 5 bases, in that order; junction bases with no gene match: 8. CDR3 region: CASSQDPGTSGETQYF. In DNA, the CDR3 is TGTGCCAGCAGCCAAGATCCCGGGACTAGTGGGGAGACCCAGTACTTC.